This is a list of T cell receptor beta chains from one sample in a study of T cell responses to AZD1222 COVID-19 vaccine. The method was immunoSEQ multiplex PCR; TCRdb's version includes in-frame clones alone and lacks a portion of them. This table holds about 120,000 clones, roughly 89% found once. This specimen consisted of peripheral blood, obtained on day 0 of AZD1222 vaccination. The receptors derive from an adult in good health. CDR3s include the opening cysteine and the closing phenylalanine or tryptophan. The order of the fields is D gene, V gene, J gene, CDR3 protein, CDR3 DNA. The D gene is left open where the match is weak.

d_call: -; v_call: TRBV7-8; j_call: TRBJ1-5; cdr3_aa: CASSFRVGQPQHF; cdr3_nt: TGTGCCAGCAGCTTCCGAGTAGGTCAGCCCCAGCATTTT
d_call: TRBD1; v_call: TRBV19; j_call: TRBJ1-4; cdr3_aa: CASSRQGAREKLFF; cdr3_nt: TGTGCCAGTAGTAGACAGGGGGCCAGAGAAAAACTGTTTTTT
d_call: TRBD1; v_call: TRBV25-1; j_call: TRBJ2-5; cdr3_aa: CASSARDREVETQYF; cdr3_nt: TGTGCCAGCAGTGCCCGGGACAGGGAAGTAGAGACCCAGTACTTC
d_call: -; v_call: TRBV19; j_call: TRBJ1-5; cdr3_aa: CASSIGRGREDQPQHF; cdr3_nt: TGTGCCAGTAGTATAGGTCGAGGGAGAGAGGATCAGCCCCAGCATTTT
d_call: -; v_call: TRBV29-1; j_call: TRBJ2-2; cdr3_aa: CSAPEFRSATGELFF; cdr3_nt: TGCAGCGCCCCCGAATTCCGGTCGGCCACCGGGGAGCTGTTTTTT
d_call: -; v_call: TRBV7-2; j_call: TRBJ1-3; cdr3_aa: CASSPSSRLSGNTIYF; cdr3_nt: TGTGCCAGCAGCCCCAGTTCCAGGCTCTCTGGAAACACCATATATTTT
d_call: -; v_call: TRBV21-1; j_call: TRBJ1-4; cdr3_aa: CASSNTGEGEKLFF; cdr3_nt: TGTGCCAGCAGCAACACAGGGGAGGGAGAAAAACTGTTTTTT
d_call: -; v_call: TRBV4-2; j_call: TRBJ1-5; cdr3_aa: CASSQVSGSGNQPQHF; cdr3_nt: TGTGCCAGCAGCCAAGTCTCGGGGTCCGGCAATCAGCCCCAGCATTTT
d_call: -; v_call: TRBV19; j_call: TRBJ1-4; cdr3_aa: CASSPDSSVWEKLFF; cdr3_nt: TGTGCCAGTAGCCCCGACAGCTCCGTTTGGGAAAAACTGTTTTTT
d_call: -; v_call: TRBV5-6; j_call: TRBJ2-2; cdr3_aa: CASSFQNTGELFF; cdr3_nt: TGTGCCAGCAGCTTTCAGAACACCGGGGAGCTGTTTTTT
d_call: TRBD1; v_call: TRBV19; j_call: TRBJ1-1; cdr3_aa: CASSLGGGIMNTEAFF; cdr3_nt: TGTGCCAGTAGCCTAGGGGGCGGAATTATGAACACTGAAGCTTTCTTT
d_call: -; v_call: TRBV6-5; j_call: TRBJ1-2; cdr3_aa: CASSHTNYGYTF; cdr3_nt: TGTGCCAGCAGCCACACGAATTATGGCTACACCTTC
d_call: -; v_call: TRBV2; j_call: TRBJ1-1; cdr3_aa: CASRSQGVGNTEAFF; cdr3_nt: TGTGCCAGCAGGTCCCAAGGGGTCGGGAACACTGAAGCTTTCTTT
d_call: -; v_call: TRBV3-1/TRBV3-2; j_call: TRBJ2-1; cdr3_aa: CASSQASNPFF; cdr3_nt: TGTGCCAGCAGCCAAGCAAGTAATCCGTTCTTC
d_call: -; v_call: TRBV2; j_call: TRBJ1-4; cdr3_aa: CASSEDPLGKLFF; cdr3_nt: TGTGCCAGCAGTGAAGACCCGTTGGGAAAACTGTTTTTT